The present TCR beta chain was sequenced within a study of blood T cell repertoires in COVID-19. The overall study: The United States, Italy and Spain were the sources of the acute and convalescent COVID-19 samples. T cells, B-cell-depleted T cells, or PBMCs provided the cDNA or gDNA that served as material.

The junction had 9 bases not matched to a gene; V was cut back by 3 bases and J by 8 bases. Per germline, CDR1 KGHSH and CDR2 LQKENI. CDR3 length: 15 residues. Sequencing used immunoSEQ multiplex PCR; TCRdb keeps in-frame clones, though not all of them. Among hundreds of thousands of clones listed, roughly nine tenths were seen once. The sequencing sample was made of peripheral blood. The receptor comes from a woman aged 25 to 45 with COVID-19, enrolled during active disease. This sequence joins TRBV18 and TRBJ1-4; the match to TRBD1 covers 7 bases. CDR3 protein: CASSPDGQVSEKLFF. DNA for the CDR3: TGTGCCAGCTCACCCGATGGACAGGTAAGCGAAAAACTGTTTTTT.